These 26 T cell receptor beta chains share one sample of origin, sequenced in a study of T cell responses to AZD1222 COVID-19 vaccine. The method was immunoSEQ multiplex PCR; TCRdb's version includes in-frame clones alone and lacks a portion of them. The data contain some 190,000 clones, about 91% of them singletons. This specimen was peripheral blood, taken on day 0 of AZD1222 vaccination. The receptor set was obtained from an adult in good health.

V is TRBV6-5 and J is TRBJ1-6; D not resolved. Germline V gene data show CDR1 as MNHEY and CDR2 as SVGAGI. Trimming shortened V by 4 bases and J by 9 bases, and 13 bases separated the two germline ends. The length of the CDR3 is 14 residues. CDR3 in amino acids: CASSSLGYSSPLHF. Written as DNA, the CDR3 is TGTGCCAGCAGTTCCCTGGGATACTCTTCACCCCTCCACTTT.

V usage is TRBV28 and J usage is TRBJ2-7; possibly TRBD1 or TRBD2 for D (6 bases each). CDR1 MDHEN and CDR2 SYDVKM come from the germline V gene. The V end was cut by 3 bases, the J end by 1 base, with 16 bases between. CDR3 length: 16 amino acids. The CDR3 DNA reads TGTGCCAGCAGTTTGGGGGGCCTACGGATGTCCTACGAGCAGTACTTC. As protein: CASSLGGLRMSYEQYF.

The rearrangement uses TRBV5-1 and TRBJ1-1, with D perhaps TRBD1 (5 bases). V was shortened by 4 bases and J by 1 base, with 14 bases between the two germline ends. CDR3 length equals 15 residues. Germline V gene data show CDR1 as SGHRS and CDR2 as YFSETQ. CDR3 amino acids: CASSPPQGPNTEAFF. The CDR3 DNA reads TGCGCCAGCAGCCCACCCCAGGGCCCGAACACTGAAGCTTTCTTT. The full variable domain, its missing parts supplied by reference TRBV5-1 and TRBJ1-1, is KAGVTQTPRYLIKTRGQQVTLSCSPISGHRSVSWYQQTPGQGLQFLFEYFSETQRNKGNFPGRFSGRQFSNSRSEMNVSTLELGDSALYLCASSPPQGPNTEAFFGQGTRLTVV.

The chain couples TRBV6-5 to TRBJ2-7; D is possibly TRBD1 (5 bases). The CDR3 covers 12 residues. Germline loops: CDR1 MNHEY, CDR2 SVGAGI. V dropped 4 bases and J dropped 5 bases, with 9 bases sitting between them. CDR3 coding DNA: TGTGCCAGCAGTTCGCCAGGGAACGAGCAGTACTTC. Amino acid sequence: CASSSPGNEQYF.

The chain carries TRBV5-1 and TRBJ2-5, with D tentatively TRBD1 (6 bases). Trimming removed 3 bases from V and 2 bases from J, with 14 bases in between. The germline V gene encodes CDR1 SGHRS and CDR2 YFSETQ. CDR3 length equals 15 residues. The CDR3, as DNA: TGCGCCAGCAGCTCTAACACCGGGACACAAGAGACCCAGTACTTC. It translates to CASSSNTGTQETQYF.

The J gene is TRBJ1-2, the V gene TRBV9, with D possibly matching TRBD1 (6 bases). Germline CDR1 and CDR2: SGDLS and YYNGEE. This CDR3 is built from 17 residues. Trimming took off 0 bases at V and 6 bases at J, with 21 bases between the two ends. CDR3 residues: CASSVDPWTVPRDGYTF. CDR3 DNA: TGTGCCAGCAGCGTAGACCCTTGGACAGTGCCTAGGGATGGCTACACCTTC.

This clone is a singleton in its sample. V and J are TRBV4-1 and TRBJ2-1, with D perhaps matching TRBD1 or TRBD2 (6 bases each). Germline assignment: CDR1 MGHRA and CDR2 YSYEKL. V was clipped by 1 base and J by 8 bases, with 18 bases between them. The CDR3 spans 16 residues. The chain's CDR3 is CASSQVFAEGGDEQFF. CDR3 coding DNA: TGCGCCAGCAGCCAAGTCTTTGCGGAGGGGGGCGATGAGCAGTTCTTC.

The chain employs TRBV28 and TRBJ1-2, with D perhaps TRBD1 (5 bases). Germline loops: CDR1 MDHEN, CDR2 SYDVKM. This CDR3 is 14 amino acids long. V lost 1 base and J lost 8, with 14 bases in between. CDR3 coding DNA: TGTGCCAGCAGTTTATCGGGGCAGCCGGGGGGCTACACCTTC. As protein: CASSLSGQPGGYTF.

The chain employs TRBV5-1 and TRBJ2-3, with D possibly being TRBD2 (6 bases). Germline lookup yields CDR1 SGHRS and CDR2 YFSETQ. The CDR3 is 16 amino acids. Deletions cut 0 bases from V and 4 bases from J, with 15 bases between. CDR3 sequence (DNA): TGCGCCAGCAGCTTGGCCGGGGTGGGGGGTCCAGATACGCAGTATTTT. It specifies CASSLAGVGGPDTQYF.

This rearrangement joins TRBV6-5 to TRBJ2-7, with D possibly being TRBD1 (5 bases). The CDR3 is made up of 13 amino acids. Deletions cut 2 bases from V and 1 base from J, with 6 bases between. Germline V gives CDR1 MNHEY, CDR2 SVGAGI. CDR3 sequence (DNA): TGTGCCAGCAGTTACCAGGGTTCCTACGAGCAGTACTTC. Translating it yields CASSYQGSYEQYF.

The chain has TRBV2 and TRBJ1-6; D unclear. This CDR3 spans 14 amino acids. Trimming left V 1 base short and J 18 bases short, with 19 bases between. CDR1 and CDR2 from the germline V gene are SNHLY and FYNNEI. The CDR3 is CASSEDPRILGAHF. The CDR3 bases are TGTGCCAGCAGTGAAGACCCTAGGATCCTAGGAGCCCACTTT.

The chain is built from TRBV7-3 and TRBJ2-3, with unresolved D. Germline CDR1 is SGHTA and CDR2 is FQGTGA. Trimming shortened V by 4 bases and J by 3 bases, and 8 bases separated the two germline ends. This CDR3 has 13 residues. This chain's CDR3 is CASSSAGTDTQYF. CDR3 DNA: TGTGCCAGCAGCTCCGCCGGAACAGATACGCAGTATTTT.

This clone showed up just once. This rearrangement joins TRBV14 to TRBJ2-7, with 8 bases identical to TRBD1. The ends lost 2 bases at V and 5 bases at J; junction bases unmatched: 5. Per the germline V gene, CDR1 is SGHDN and CDR2 is FVKESK. This CDR3 has 14 residues. As DNA, the CDR3 is TGTGCCAGCAGCCAACTTTTCAGGGGGCACGAGCAGTACTTC. Its protein product is CASSQLFRGHEQYF.

This clone was observed once. The V call is TRBV27, the J call TRBJ1-5, with D uncertain. The germline V gene encodes CDR1 MNHEY and CDR2 SMNVEV (reference sequence). V dropped 8 bases and J dropped 4 bases, with 12 bases sitting between them. The CDR3 is 13 amino acids. Here the CDR3 reads CASALGLNQPQHF. As DNA, the CDR3 is TGTGCCAGCGCTCTGGGGTTAAATCAGCCCCAGCATTTT.

The chain uses TRBV30 and TRBJ2-7, with 9 bases fitting TRBD1. Germline V lookup: CDR1 GTSNPN, CDR2 SVGIG (reference sequence). V lost 2 bases and J lost 4; bases outside the gene matches: 15. The CDR3 is made up of 17 amino acids. CDR3 in DNA: TGTGCCTGGAGTCCGCCGGACAGGGGAATTTCTAGGTACGAGCAGTACTTC. Translated: CAWSPPDRGISRYEQYF.

The table lists this clone with a count of one. The chain uses TRBV7-9 and TRBJ1-4; tentatively, D is TRBD1 (5 bases). The CDR3 contains 16 residues. The V end was cut by 1 base, the J end by 3 bases, with 12 bases between. The V gene's germline CDR1 is SEHNR and CDR2 FQNEAQ (reference sequence). The CDR3 nucleotides are TGTGCCAGCAGCTTAGAGCCAGAACAGGCTAATGAAAAACTGTTTTTT. Translated, it gives CASSLEPEQANEKLFF.

The rearrangement uses TRBV27 and TRBJ1-2; D gene unclear. The CDR3 has 13 residues. The germline V gene encodes CDR1 MNHEY and CDR2 SMNVEV (reference sequence). Trimming shortened V by 6 bases and J by 5 bases, and 13 bases separated the two germline ends. CDR3 amino acids: CASSEGGIYGYTF. The CDR3 DNA reads as TGTGCCAGCAGCGAAGGTGGTATATATGGCTACACCTTC.

This clone was recorded only once. The V gene is TRBV5-1, the J gene TRBJ1-4, with a tentative D call TRBD1 (6 bases). Looked up from germline, CDR1 is SGHRS and CDR2 is YFSETQ. The CDR3 spans 16 residues. Trimming stripped 2 bases from V and 0 bases from J, with 11 bases between. The CDR3 nucleotides read TGCGCCAGCAGCTTCTCTACAGGGCCAACTAATGAAAAACTGTTTTTT. Its protein product is CASSFSTGPTNEKLFF.

The chain carries TRBV6-5 and TRBJ1-5; D uncertain. This CDR3 is built from 14 residues. CDR1 is MNHEY, CDR2 SVGAGI, per germline. V was cut by 6 bases and J by 7 bases, with 16 bases left in between. This CDR3 is CASSLSEGGQPQHF. CDR3 bases: TGTGCCAGCAGCCTCTCGGAGGGAGGCCAGCCCCAGCATTTT.

The genes are TRBV4-2 and TRBJ1-5; D is ambiguous. V lost 6 bases to trimming and J lost 5 bases, with 23 bases between them. Looked up from germline, CDR1 is LGHNA and CDR2 is YNFKEQ. This CDR3 spans 17 amino acids. As DNA, the CDR3 is TGTGCCAGCAGAGGATCTCCCTCCCTCCCATCGGATCAGCCCCAGCATTTT. This encodes CASRGSPSLPSDQPQHF.

The rearrangement joins TRBV27 to TRBJ2-7; D possibly uses TRBD1 or TRBD2 (5 bases each). This CDR3 comprises 18 residues. Germline V lookup: CDR1 MNHEY, CDR2 SMNVEV (reference sequence). V dropped 5 bases and J dropped 2 bases, with 25 bases sitting between them. CDR3 coding DNA: TGTGCCAGCAGTCCCCTCAGGCAGCACGGGACCGTGACCTACGAGCAGTACTTC. Amino acid sequence: CASSPLRQHGTVTYEQYF.

The CDR3 loop reads CASSPPGYTDTQYF. The CDR3 bases are TGTGCCAGCAGCCCTCCGGGGTACACAGATACGCAGTATTTT. The genes are TRBV11-3 and TRBJ2-3, with D possibly being TRBD2 (5 bases). From germline, CDR1 is SGHNT and CDR2 YENEEA. V was cut by 5 bases and J by 2 bases, with 11 bases left in between. The CDR3 extends over 14 amino acids.

The chain recombines TRBV28 with TRBJ2-3, with D perhaps matching TRBD2 (5 bases). CDR1 is MDHEN, CDR2 SYDVKM, per germline. V was pared by 4 bases and J by 2 bases, with 10 bases between. The CDR3 has 14 residues. The CDR3 DNA reads as TGTGCCAGCAGTTCAGGACTCCTCACAGATACGCAGTATTTT. As protein: CASSSGLLTDTQYF.

This clone was counted a single time. The chain recombines TRBV29-1 with TRBJ2-5; D not resolved. Germline V gives CDR1 SQVTM, CDR2 ANQGSEA. CDR3 size: 13 residues. With 0 bases removed from V and 7 bases from J, the gap between germline ends came to 12 bases. CDR3 nucleotide sequence: TGCAGCGTTGAAGAAGTGGGGTCAGGGACCCAGTACTTC. Translating it yields CSVEEVGSGTQYF.

CDR3 in DNA: TGCGCCAGCAGCTCTAGACTAGCAGGAGATACGCAGTATTTT. Translation gives CASSSRLAGDTQYF. The J gene is TRBJ2-3, the V gene TRBV4-3; 7 nucleotides line up with TRBD2. The CDR3 totals 14 residues. Germline V gene lookup returns CDR1 LGHNA and CDR2 YSLEER. The V segment lost 5 bases and the J segment 5 bases; nucleotides outside the gene matches: 7.

The gene calls are TRBV9 and TRBJ2-1; D is unclear. Trimming stripped 5 bases from V and 3 bases from J, with 12 bases between. The germline V gene has CDR1 SGDLS and CDR2 YYNGEE. The CDR3 runs to 14 residues. CDR3 loop: CASSSRLNYNEQFF. CDR3 coding DNA: TGTGCCAGCAGTAGCCGACTGAACTACAATGAGCAGTTCTTC.